This T cell receptor beta chain was sequenced during a study of T cell clones after liver transplantation. Overall study context: TCRbeta sequencing after a pre-transplant mixed lymphocyte reaction identified graft-donor-reactive clones, later tracked in post-transplant blood. Standard immunosuppression, with no induction, continued until 12-24 months after transplant. Blood was drawn pre-transplant, before withdrawal, and after full or failed withdrawal.

Sequenced by immunoSEQ multiplex PCR; TCRdb stores in-frame clones only, minus some. The sample holds tens of thousands of clones; around 80% are singletons and the top ten take approximately 0.77%. Trimming stripped 3 bases from V and 5 bases from J, with 9 bases between. Per germline, CDR1 SGHRS and CDR2 YFSETQ. This CDR3 is built from 13 residues. The sequence derives from a human patient who received a liver transplant. These T cells may partly come from the graft donor. The V gene is TRBV5-1, the J gene TRBJ2-1; D possibly corresponds to TRBD1 (6 bases). This sample comprised CD4+ T cells from blood, obtained 12 months after liver transplant. The CDR3 is CASSSDSNNEQFF. The CDR3 DNA is TGCGCCAGCAGCTCGGACAGTAACAATGAGCAGTTCTTC.